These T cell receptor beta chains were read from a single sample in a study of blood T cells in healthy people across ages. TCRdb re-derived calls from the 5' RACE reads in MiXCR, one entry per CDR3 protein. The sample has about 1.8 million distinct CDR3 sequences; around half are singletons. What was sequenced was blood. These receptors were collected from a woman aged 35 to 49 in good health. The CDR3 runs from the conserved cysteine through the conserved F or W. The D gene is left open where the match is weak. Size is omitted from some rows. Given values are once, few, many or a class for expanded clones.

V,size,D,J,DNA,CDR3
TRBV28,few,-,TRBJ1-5,TGTGCCAGCAGTAAGTGGGACCAGCCCCAGCATTTT,CASSKWDQPQHF
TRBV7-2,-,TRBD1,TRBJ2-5,TGTGCCAGCAGCAAAACTTCGGGACAGGGTGGAGAGACCCAGTACTTC,CASSKTSGQGGETQYF
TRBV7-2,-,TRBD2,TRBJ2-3,TGTGCCAGCAGCGCCACTAGCGGGGGACAAGCTACGCAGTATTTT,CASSATSGGQATQYF
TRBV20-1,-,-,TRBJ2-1,TGCAGTGCTAGGGGGGCGGGGGCTCGCAATGAGCAGTTCTTC,CSARGAGARNEQFF
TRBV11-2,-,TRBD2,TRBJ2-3,TGTGCCAGCAGCGTCGGACTAGCTAAAGATACGCAGTATTTT,CASSVGLAKDTQYF
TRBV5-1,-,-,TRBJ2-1,TGCGCCAGCAGCGACGATTATTTCGAGCAGTTCTTC,CASSDDYFEQFF
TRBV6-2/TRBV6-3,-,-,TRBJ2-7,TGTGCCAGCAGTTACTCAATTCGTCAGGCGACCTACGAGCAGTACTTC,CASSYSIRQATYEQYF
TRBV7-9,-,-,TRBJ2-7,TGTGCCAGCAGCGCCTCCGGGATGTTAAGCTACGAGCAGTACTTC,CASSASGMLSYEQYF
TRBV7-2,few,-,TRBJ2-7,TGTGCCAGCAGCTTTCCAGGGAAGCACCACGAGCAGTACTTC,CASSFPGKHHEQYF
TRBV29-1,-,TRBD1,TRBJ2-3,TGCAGCGTTGAAGCAGGGGGTAGATCAGATACGCAGTATTTT,CSVEAGGRSDTQYF
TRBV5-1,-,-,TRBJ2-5,TGCGCCAGCAGCTTGGGTCCTCCCATGAAGGGGCAAGAGACCCAGTACTTC,CASSLGPPMKGQETQYF
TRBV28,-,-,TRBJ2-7,TGTGCCAGCAGTTTGTACGGGCAGGGAGGTTACGAGCAGTACTTC,CASSLYGQGGYEQYF
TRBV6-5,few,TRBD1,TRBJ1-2,TGTGCCAGCAGTTACGACGGGACAGGGACTTCTAAAGTCTATGGCTACACCTTC,CASSYDGTGTSKVYGYTF
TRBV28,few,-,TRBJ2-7,TGTGCCAGCAGTCCTTCAAGGGGGGGGCTGGGCTACGAGCAGTACTTC,CASSPSRGGLGYEQYF
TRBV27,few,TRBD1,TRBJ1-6,TGCGCCAGCAGCCCCGGGACAGCATATAATTCACCCCTCCACTTT,CASSPGTAYNSPLHF
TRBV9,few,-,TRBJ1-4,TGTGCCAGCAGCGACCACAGTGGGAATGAAAAACTGTTTTTT,CASSDHSGNEKLFF
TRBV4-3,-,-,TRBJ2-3,TGCGCCAGCAGCCAGGAATGGACTAGCACAGATACGCAGTATTTT,CASSQEWTSTDTQYF
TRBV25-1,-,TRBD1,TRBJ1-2,TGTGCCAGCAGGACAGGGGCTTGGGGCTACACCTTC,CASRTGAWGYTF
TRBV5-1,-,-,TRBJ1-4,TGCGCCAGCAGCTTGGTTGGGAGAAAACTGTTTTTT,CASSLVGRKLFF
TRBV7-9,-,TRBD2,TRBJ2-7,TGTGCCAGCAGCTGGGACCGTAGCGGGCGCTCCTACAATGAGCAGTACTTC,CASSWDRSGRSYNEQYF
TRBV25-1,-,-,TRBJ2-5,TGTGCCAGCAGTGAATTGGGCAGGGGAATTCAAGAGACCCAGTACTTC,CASSELGRGIQETQYF
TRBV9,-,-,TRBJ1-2,TGTGCCAGCAGCGCCGTGGACCGCCCGAACGACTACACCTTC,CASSAVDRPNDYTF
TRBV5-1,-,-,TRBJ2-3,TGCGCCAGCAGCTTGGTCCAAGTATCGGATACGCAGTATTTT,CASSLVQVSDTQYF